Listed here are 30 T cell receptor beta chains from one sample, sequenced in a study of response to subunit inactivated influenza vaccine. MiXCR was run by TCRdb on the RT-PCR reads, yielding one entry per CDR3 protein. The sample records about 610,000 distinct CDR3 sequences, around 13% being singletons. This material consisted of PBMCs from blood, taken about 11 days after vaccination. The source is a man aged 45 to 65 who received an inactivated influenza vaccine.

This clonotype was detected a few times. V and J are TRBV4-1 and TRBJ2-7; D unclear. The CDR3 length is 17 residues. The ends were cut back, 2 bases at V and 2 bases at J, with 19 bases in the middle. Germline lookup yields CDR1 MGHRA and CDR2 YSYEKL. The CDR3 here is CASSQSRTDYDPYEQYF. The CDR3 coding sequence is TGCGCCAGCAGCCAATCTAGGACCGATTACGACCCCTACGAGCAGTACTTC.

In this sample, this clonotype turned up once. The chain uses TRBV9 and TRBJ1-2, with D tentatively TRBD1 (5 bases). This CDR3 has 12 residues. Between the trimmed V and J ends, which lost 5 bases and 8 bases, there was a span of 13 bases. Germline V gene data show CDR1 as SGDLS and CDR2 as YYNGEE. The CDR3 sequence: CASRLWGSGYTF. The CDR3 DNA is TGTGCCAGCAGACTGTGGGGGAGCGGCTACACCTTC. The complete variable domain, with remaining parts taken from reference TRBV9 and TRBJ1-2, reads DSGVTQTPKHLITATGQRVTLRCSPRSGDLSVYWYQQSLDQGLQFLIQYYNGEERAKGNILERFSAQQFPDLHSELNLSSLELGDSALYFCASRLWGSGYTFGSGTRLTVV.

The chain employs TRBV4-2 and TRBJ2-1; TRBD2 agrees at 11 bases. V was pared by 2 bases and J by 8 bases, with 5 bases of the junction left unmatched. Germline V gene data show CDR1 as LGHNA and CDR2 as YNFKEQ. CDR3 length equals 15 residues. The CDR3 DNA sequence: TGTGCCAGCAGCCAACCTAGCGGGGGGTATGATGAGCAGTTCTTC. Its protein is CASSQPSGGYDEQFF.

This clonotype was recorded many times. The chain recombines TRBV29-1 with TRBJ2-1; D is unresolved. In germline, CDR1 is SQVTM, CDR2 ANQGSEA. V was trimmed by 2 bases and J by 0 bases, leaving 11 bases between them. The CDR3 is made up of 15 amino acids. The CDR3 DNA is TGCAGCGTTGAATTTTCTTCAAGCTCCTACAATGAGCAGTTCTTC. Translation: CSVEFSSSSYNEQFF.

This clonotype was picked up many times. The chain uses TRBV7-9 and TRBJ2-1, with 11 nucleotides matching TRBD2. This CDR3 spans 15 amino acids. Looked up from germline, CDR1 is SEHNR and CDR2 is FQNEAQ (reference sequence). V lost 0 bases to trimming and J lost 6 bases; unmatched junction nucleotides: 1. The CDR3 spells CASSLATSGINEQFF. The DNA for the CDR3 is TGTGCCAGCAGCTTAGCGACTAGCGGGATCAATGAGCAGTTCTTC.

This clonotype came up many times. In DNA form, the CDR3 reads TGTGCCAGCCAGGGACCGCTCTACAATGAGCAGTTCTTC. This encodes CASQGPLYNEQFF. The chain is built from TRBV7-9 and TRBJ2-1; D tentatively fits TRBD1 or TRBD2 (5 bases each). With 8 bases removed from V and 3 bases from J, the gap between germline ends came to 11 bases. The CDR3 consists of 13 residues. Germline loops: CDR1 SEHNR, CDR2 FQNEAQ (reference sequence).

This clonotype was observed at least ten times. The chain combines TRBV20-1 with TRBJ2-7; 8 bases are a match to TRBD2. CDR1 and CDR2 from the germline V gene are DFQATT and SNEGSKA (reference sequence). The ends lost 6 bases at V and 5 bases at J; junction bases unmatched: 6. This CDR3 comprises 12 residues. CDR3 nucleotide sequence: TGCAGTGCCAAGGGACTAGTCGACGAGCAGTACTTC. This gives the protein CSAKGLVDEQYF.

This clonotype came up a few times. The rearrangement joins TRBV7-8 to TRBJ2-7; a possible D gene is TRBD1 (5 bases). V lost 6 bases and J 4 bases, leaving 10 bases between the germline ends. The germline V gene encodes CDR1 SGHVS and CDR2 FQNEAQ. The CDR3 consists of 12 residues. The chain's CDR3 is CASRHTGYEQYF. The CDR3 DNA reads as TGTGCCAGCAGACATACAGGTTACGAGCAGTACTTC.

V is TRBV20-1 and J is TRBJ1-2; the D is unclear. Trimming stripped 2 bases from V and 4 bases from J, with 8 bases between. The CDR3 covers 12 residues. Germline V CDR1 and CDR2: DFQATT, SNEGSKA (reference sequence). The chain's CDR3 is CSARTGTYGYTF. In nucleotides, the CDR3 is TGCAGTGCTAGAACGGGAACCTATGGCTACACCTTC.

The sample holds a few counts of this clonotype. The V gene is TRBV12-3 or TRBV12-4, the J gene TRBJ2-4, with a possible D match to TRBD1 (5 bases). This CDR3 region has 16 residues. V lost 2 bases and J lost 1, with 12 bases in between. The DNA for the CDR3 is TGTGCCAGCAGTTTAAGCAGGGCCTTGGCCAAAAACATTCAGTACTTC. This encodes CASSLSRALAKNIQYF.

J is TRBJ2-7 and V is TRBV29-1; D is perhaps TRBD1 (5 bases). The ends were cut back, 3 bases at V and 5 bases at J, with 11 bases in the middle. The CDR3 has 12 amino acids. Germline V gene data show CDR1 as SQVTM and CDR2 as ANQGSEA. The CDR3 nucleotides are TGCAGCGTTGATTTGGGGCTCAACGAGCAGTACTTC. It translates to CSVDLGLNEQYF.

CDR3 sequence: CASSLANKETQYF. The CDR3 DNA follows: TGCGCCAGCAGCTTGGCGAATAAAGAGACCCAGTACTTC. The J gene is TRBJ2-5, the V gene TRBV5-1; D is undetermined. Trimming took off 0 bases at V and 3 bases at J, with 6 bases between the two ends. CDR3 size: 13 residues. Per the germline V gene, CDR1 is SGHRS and CDR2 is YFSETQ.

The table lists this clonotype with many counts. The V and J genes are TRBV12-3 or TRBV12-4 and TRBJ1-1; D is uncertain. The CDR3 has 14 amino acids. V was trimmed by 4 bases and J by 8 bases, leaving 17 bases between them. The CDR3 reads CASSSMSTMAEAFF. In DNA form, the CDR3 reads TGTGCCAGCAGTTCCATGAGTACGATGGCGGAAGCTTTCTTT.

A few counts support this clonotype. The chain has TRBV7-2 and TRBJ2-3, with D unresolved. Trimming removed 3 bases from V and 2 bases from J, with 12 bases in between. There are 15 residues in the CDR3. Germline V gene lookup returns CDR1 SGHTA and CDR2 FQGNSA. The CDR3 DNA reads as TGTGCCAGCAGCTTCACGGGTCAAGACACAGATACGCAGTATTTT. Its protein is CASSFTGQDTDTQYF.

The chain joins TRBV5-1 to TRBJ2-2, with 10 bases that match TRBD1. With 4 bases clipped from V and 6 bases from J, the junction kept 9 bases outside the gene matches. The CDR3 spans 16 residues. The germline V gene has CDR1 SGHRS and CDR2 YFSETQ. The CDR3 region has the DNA TGCGCCAGCAGCGATCGGGGACAGGGGTTTGCCGGGGAGCTGTTTTTT. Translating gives CASSDRGQGFAGELFF.

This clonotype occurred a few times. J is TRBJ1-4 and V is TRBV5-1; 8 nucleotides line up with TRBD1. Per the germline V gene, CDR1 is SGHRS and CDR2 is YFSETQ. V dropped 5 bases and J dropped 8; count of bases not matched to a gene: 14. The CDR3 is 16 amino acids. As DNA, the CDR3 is TGCGCCAGCAGGAATCAGGGGGCAGCTTTAGGCGAAAAACTGTTTTTT. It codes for CASRNQGAALGEKLFF.

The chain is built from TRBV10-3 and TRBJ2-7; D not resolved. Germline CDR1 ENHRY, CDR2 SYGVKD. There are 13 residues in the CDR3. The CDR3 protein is CAVHSDHSYEQYF. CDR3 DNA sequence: TGTGCTGTTCATAGTGATCACTCCTACGAGCAGTACTTC.

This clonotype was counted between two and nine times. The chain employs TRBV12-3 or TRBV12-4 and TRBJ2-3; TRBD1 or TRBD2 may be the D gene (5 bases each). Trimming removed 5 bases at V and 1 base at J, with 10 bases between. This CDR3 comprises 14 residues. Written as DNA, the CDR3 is TGTGCCAGCAGTCCGCAGGGAGGCACAGATACGCAGTATTTT. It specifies CASSPQGGTDTQYF.

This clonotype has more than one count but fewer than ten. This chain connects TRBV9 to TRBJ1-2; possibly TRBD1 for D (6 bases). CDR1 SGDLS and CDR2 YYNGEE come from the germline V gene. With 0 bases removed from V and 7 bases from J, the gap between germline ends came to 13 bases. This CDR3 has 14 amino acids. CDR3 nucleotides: TGTGCCAGCAGCGTAGATAAGGGGGATGCTGGCTACACCTTC. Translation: CASSVDKGDAGYTF.

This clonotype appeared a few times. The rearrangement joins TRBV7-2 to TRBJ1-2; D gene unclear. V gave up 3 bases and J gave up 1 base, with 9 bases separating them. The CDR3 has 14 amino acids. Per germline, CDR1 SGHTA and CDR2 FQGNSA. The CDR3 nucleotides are TGTGCCAGCAGCTTTAACCCCGTTAACTATGGCTACACCTTC. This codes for CASSFNPVNYGYTF. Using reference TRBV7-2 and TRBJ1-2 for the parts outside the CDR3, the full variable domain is GAGVSQSPSNKVTEKGKDVELRCDPISGHTALYWYRQSLGQGLEFLIYFQGNSAPDKSGLPSDRFSAERTGGSVSTLTIQRTQQEDSAVYLCASSFNPVNYGYTFGSGTRLTVV.

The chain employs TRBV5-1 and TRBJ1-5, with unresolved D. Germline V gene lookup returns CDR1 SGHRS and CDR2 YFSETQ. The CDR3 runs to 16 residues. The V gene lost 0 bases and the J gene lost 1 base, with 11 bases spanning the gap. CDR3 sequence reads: CASSLEGRASNQPQHF. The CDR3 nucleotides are TGCGCCAGCAGCTTGGAAGGGAGGGCCAGCAATCAGCCCCAGCATTTT. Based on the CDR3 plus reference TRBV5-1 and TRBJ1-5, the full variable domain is KAGVTQTPRYLIKTRGQQVTLSCSPISGHRSVSWYQQTPGQGLQFLFEYFSETQRNKGNFPGRFSGRQFSNSRSEMNVSTLELGDSALYLCASSLEGRASNQPQHFGDGTRLSIL.

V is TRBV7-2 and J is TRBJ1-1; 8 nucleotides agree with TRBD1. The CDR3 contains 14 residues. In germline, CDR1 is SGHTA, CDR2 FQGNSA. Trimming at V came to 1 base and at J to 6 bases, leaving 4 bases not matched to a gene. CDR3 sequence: CASSLGTGTSEAFF. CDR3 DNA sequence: TGTGCCAGCAGCTTAGGGACAGGGACTTCTGAAGCTTTCTTT.

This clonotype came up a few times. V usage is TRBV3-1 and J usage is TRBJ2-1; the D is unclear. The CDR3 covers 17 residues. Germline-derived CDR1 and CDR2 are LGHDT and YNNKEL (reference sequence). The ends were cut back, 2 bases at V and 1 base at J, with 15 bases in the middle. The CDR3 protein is CASSQITGRISYNEQFF. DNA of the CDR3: TGTGCCAGCAGCCAAATAACGGGCAGAATTTCCTACAATGAGCAGTTCTTC.

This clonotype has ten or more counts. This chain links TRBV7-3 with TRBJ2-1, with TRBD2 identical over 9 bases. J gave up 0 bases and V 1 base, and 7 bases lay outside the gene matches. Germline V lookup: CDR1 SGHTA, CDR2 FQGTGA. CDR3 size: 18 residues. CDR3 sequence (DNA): TGTGCCAGCAGCTTAAGGGCGGGAGGGGGTCTCTCCTACAATGAGCAGTTCTTC. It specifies CASSLRAGGGLSYNEQFF.

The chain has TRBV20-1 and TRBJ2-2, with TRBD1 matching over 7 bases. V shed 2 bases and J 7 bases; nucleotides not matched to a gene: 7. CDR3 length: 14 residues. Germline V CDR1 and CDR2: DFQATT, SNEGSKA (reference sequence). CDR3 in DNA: TGCAGTGCTAGACCACCGACAGGGATCGGGGAGCTGTTTTTT. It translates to CSARPPTGIGELFF.

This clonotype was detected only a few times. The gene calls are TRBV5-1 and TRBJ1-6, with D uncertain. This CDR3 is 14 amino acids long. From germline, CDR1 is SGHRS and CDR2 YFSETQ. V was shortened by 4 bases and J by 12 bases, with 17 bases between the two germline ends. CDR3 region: CASSQSSNDKPLHF. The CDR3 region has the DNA TGCGCCAGCAGCCAGTCATCGAACGATAAACCCCTCCACTTT.

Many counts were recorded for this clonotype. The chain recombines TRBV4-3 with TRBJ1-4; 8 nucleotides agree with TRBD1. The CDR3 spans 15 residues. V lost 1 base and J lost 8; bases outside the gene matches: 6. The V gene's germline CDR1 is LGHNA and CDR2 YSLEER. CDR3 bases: TGCGCCAGCAGCCAAGCCCAGGGGGCAGGAGAAAAACTGTTTTTT. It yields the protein CASSQAQGAGEKLFF.

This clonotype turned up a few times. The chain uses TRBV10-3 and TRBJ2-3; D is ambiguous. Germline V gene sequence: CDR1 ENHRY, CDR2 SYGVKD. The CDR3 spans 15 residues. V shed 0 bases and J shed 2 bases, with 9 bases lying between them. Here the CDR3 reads CAISESNSYTDTQYF. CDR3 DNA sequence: TGTGCCATCAGTGAGTCTAACAGCTACACAGATACGCAGTATTTT.

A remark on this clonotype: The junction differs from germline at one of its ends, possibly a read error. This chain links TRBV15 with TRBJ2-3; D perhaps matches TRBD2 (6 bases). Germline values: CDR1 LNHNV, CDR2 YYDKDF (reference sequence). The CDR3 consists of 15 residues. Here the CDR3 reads CATSRSGASTDTQSF. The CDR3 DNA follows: TGTGCCACCAGCAGGTCGGGAGCGAGCACAGATACGCAGTCTTTT.

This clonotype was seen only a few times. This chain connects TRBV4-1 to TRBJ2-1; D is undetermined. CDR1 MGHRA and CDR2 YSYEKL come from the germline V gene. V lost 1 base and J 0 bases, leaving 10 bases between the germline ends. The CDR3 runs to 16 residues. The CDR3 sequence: CASSQGSWGSYNEQFF. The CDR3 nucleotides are TGCGCCAGCAGCCAAGGTAGCTGGGGCTCCTACAATGAGCAGTTCTTC.